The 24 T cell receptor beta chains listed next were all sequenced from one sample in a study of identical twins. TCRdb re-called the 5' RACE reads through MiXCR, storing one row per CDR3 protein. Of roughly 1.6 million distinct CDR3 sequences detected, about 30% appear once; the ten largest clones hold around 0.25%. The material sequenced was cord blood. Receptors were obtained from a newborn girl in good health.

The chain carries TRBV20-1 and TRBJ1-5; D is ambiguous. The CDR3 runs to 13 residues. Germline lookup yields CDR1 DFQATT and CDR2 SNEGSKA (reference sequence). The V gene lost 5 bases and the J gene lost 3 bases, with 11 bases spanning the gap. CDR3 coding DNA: TGCAGTGCTCCCCGACGGAACAATCAGCCCCAGCATTTT. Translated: CSAPRRNNQPQHF.

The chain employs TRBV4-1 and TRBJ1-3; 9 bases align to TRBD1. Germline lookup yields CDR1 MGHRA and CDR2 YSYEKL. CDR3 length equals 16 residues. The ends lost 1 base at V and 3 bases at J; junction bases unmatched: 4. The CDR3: CASSQGPGQGGNTIYF. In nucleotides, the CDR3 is TGCGCCAGCAGCCAAGGACCGGGACAGGGTGGAAACACCATATATTTT.

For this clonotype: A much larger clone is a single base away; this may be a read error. CDR3 coding DNA: TGTGCCAGCAGAGCGGACTCCTACAATGAGCAGTTCTTC. Translation gives CASRADSYNEQFF. This chain links TRBV28 with TRBJ2-1, with a tentative D call TRBD2 (5 bases). Deletions cut 6 bases from V and 0 bases from J, with 6 bases between. CDR1 and CDR2 from the germline V gene are MDHEN and SYDVKM. The CDR3 runs 13 residues.

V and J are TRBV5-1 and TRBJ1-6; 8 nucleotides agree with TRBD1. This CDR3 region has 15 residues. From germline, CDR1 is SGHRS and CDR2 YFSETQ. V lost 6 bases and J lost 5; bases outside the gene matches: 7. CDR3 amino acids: CASKPGGVNNSPLHF. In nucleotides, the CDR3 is TGCGCCAGCAAACCAGGGGGCGTCAATAATTCACCCCTCCACTTT.

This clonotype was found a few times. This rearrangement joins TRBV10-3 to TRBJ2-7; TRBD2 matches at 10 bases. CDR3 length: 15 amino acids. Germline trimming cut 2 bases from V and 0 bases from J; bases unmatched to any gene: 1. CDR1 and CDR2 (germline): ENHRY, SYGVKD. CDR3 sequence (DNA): TGTGCCATCAGTGAGGCTAGCGGGAGCTCCTACGAGCAGTACTTC. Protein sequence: CAISEASGSSYEQYF.

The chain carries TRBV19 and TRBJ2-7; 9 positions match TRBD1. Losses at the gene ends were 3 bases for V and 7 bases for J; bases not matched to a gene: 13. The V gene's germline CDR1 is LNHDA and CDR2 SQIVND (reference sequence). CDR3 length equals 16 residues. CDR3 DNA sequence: TGTGCCAGTAGTATTGGTTGGGGACAGGGTGACAATGAGCAGTACTTC. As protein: CASSIGWGQGDNEQYF.

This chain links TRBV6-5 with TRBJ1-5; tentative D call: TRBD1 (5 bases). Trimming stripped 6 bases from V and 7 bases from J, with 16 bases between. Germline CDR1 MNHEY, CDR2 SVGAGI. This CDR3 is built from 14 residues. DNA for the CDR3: TGTGCCAGCAGGTCGTCCGGGGGAGTCCAGCCCCAGCATTTT. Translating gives CASRSSGGVQPQHF.

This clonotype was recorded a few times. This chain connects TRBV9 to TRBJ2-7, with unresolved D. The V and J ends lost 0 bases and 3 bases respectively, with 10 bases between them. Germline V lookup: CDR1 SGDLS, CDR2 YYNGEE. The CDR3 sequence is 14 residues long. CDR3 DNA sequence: TGTGCCAGCAGCGTAGGGCAGGACCTCTACGAGCAGTACTTC. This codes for CASSVGQDLYEQYF.

CDR3 DNA: TGTGCCAGCAGTTTATTCGGGGGAGAGGGGAATGAGCAGTTCTTC. Its protein is CASSLFGGEGNEQFF. V is TRBV27 and J is TRBJ2-1, with a tentative D call TRBD2 (6 bases). The CDR3 is made up of 15 amino acids. V lost 1 base to trimming and J lost 7 bases, with 14 bases between them. Germline V CDR1 and CDR2: MNHEY, SMNVEV (reference sequence).

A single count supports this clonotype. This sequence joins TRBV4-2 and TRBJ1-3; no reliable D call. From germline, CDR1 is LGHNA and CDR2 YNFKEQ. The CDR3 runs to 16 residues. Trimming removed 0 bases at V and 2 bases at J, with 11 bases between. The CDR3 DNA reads TGTGCCAGCAGCCAAGATCTCGCGGGTACTGGAAACACCATATATTTT. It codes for CASSQDLAGTGNTIYF.

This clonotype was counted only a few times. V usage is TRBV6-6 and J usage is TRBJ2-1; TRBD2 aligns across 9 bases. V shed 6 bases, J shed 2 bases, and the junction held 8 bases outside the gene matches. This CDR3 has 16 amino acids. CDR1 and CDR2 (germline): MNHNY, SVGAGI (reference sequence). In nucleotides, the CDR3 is TGTGCCAGCAGACGATCTAGCGGGGCAACCTACAATGAGCAGTTCTTC. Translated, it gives CASRRSSGATYNEQFF.

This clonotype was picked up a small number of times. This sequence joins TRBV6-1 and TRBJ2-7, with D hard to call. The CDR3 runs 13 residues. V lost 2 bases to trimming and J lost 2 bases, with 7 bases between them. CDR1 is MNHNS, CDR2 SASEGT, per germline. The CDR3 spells CASSELPPYEQYF. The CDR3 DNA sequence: TGTGCCAGCAGTGAACTCCCCCCCTACGAGCAGTACTTC.

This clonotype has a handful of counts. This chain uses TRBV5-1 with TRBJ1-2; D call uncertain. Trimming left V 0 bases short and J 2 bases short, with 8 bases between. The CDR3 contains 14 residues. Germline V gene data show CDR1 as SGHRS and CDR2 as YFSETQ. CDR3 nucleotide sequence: TGCGCCAGCAGCTTGGACAGACAAAACTATGGCTACACCTTC. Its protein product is CASSLDRQNYGYTF.

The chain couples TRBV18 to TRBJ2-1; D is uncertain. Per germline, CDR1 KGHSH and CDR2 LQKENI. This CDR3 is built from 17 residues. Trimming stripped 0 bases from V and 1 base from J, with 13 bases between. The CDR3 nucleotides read TGTGCCAGCTCACCACCGGTAACACTTCCGTCCTACAATGAGCAGTTCTTC. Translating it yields CASSPPVTLPSYNEQFF.

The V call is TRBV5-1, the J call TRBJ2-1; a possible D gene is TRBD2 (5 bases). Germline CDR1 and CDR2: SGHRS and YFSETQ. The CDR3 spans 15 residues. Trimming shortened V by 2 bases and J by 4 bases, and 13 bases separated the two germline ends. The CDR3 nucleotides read TGCGCCAGCAGCTTTAACCTAGCCCCTTACAATGAGCAGTTCTTC. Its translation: CASSFNLAPYNEQFF. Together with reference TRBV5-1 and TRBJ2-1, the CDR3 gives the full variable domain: KAGVTQTPRYLIKTRGQQVTLSCSPISGHRSVSWYQQTPGQGLQFLFEYFSETQRNKGNFPGRFSGRQFSNSRSEMNVSTLELGDSALYLCASSFNLAPYNEQFFGPGTRLTVL.

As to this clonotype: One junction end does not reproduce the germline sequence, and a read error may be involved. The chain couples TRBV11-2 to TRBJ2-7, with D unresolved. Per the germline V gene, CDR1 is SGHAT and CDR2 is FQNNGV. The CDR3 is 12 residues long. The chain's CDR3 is CACSLTGYEQYF. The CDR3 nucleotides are TGTGCCTGCAGCCTGACTGGCTACGAGCAGTACTTC.

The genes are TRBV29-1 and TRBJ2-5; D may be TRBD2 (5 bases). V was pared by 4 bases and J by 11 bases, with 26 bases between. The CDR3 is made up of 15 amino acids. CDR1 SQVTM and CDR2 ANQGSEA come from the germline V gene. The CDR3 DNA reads TGCAGCGTTGTTCTGACTACCATCACGGAGGCTGAGCAGTACTTC. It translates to CSVVLTTITEAEQYF.

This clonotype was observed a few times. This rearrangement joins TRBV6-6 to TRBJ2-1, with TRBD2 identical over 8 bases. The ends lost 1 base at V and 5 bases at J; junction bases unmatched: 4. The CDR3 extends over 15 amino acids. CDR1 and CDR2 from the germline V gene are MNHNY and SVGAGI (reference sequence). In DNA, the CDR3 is TGTGCCAGCAGTTACTTCCGGGGGGGCAACAATGAGCAGTTCTTC. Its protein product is CASSYFRGGNNEQFF.

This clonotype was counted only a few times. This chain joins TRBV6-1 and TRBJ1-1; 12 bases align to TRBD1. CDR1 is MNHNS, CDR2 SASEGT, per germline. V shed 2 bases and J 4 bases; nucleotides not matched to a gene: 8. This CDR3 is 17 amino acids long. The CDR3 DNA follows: TGTGCCAGCAGTGAACCGGGACAGGGGGCGATCGGCACTGAAGCTTTCTTT. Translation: CASSEPGQGAIGTEAFF.

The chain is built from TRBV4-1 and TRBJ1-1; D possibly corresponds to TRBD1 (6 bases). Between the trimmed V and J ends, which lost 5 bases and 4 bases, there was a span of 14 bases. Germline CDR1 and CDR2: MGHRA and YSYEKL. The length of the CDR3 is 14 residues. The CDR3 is CASSRVGGVTEAFF. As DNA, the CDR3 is TGCGCCAGCAGCAGGGTAGGGGGGGTCACTGAAGCTTTCTTT.

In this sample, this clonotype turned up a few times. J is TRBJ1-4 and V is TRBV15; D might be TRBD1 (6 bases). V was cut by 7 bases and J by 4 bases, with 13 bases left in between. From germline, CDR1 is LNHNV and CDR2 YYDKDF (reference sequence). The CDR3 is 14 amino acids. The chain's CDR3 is CATTPGQNNEKLFF. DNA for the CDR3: TGTGCCACCACCCCCGGACAGAATAATGAAAAACTGTTTTTT.

CDR3 in DNA: TGCGCCAGCAGCTTGGGACCTACGGGGGTGACCTCCTACGAGCAGTACTTC. Its translation is CASSLGPTGVTSYEQYF. V usage is TRBV5-1 and J usage is TRBJ2-7; weak D call: TRBD2 (6 bases). Trimming removed 0 bases at V and 0 bases at J, with 16 bases between. The CDR3 is 17 amino acids. The germline gives CDR1 SGHRS, CDR2 YFSETQ.

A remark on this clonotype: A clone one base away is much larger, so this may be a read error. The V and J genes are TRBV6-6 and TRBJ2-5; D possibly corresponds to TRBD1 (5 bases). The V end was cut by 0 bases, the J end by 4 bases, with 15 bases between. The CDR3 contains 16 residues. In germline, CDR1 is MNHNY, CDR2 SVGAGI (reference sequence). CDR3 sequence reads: CASSYSVQGTSETQYF. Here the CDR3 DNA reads TGTGCCAGCAGTTACTCGGTCCAGGGAACTTCAGAGACCCAGTACTTC.

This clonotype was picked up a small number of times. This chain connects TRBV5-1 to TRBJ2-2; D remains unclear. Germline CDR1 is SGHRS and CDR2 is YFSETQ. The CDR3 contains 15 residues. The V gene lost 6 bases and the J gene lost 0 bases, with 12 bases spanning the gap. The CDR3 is CASKKGSTNTGELFF. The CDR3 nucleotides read TGCGCCAGCAAGAAGGGCAGCACGAACACCGGGGAGCTGTTTTTT.